This T cell receptor beta chain is drawn from a study of cytomegalovirus exposure and HLA in healthy donors (dated by TCRdb to the late 2010s). About the investigation overall: In an earlier analysis of under 750 of the donors, roughly 300 Gb of sequence data and 90 million to 120 million unique TCR beta sequences from 180 million or so T cells were reported. An early release that covered about 600 HLA-typed donors contained 300 to 350 gigabases of sequencing data and 85 million to 100 million unique TCR sequences. Among the roughly 410 genotyped donors, under 90% belonged to the genetic ancestry cluster associated with self-reported Caucasian donors. The study aimed to test whether signatures of past pathogen exposure could be identified by cataloging public T cell receptors. The T cell repertoires of 670 or so subjects were profiled by immunosequencing and related to cytomegalovirus serostatus. A separate validation cohort of more than 100 different subjects was used in addition to the roughly 640-subject first cohort. To predict cytomegalovirus infection status, the study combined high-throughput TCR immunosequencing, statistical association of individual TCRs with disease status, and machine learning. A later analysis re-examined previously published TCR beta repertoires from 600 to 700 donors and added high-resolution HLA genotyping to investigate patterns of TCR occurrence. In the later analysis, no new phenotypic data were used to find candidate immune exposures; instead, reliance was placed on TCR beta sequences and their occurrence across donors. To decide whether each TCR beta V gene segment behaved as functional or pseudogenic, an earlier analysis of some 600 of the donors relied on high-throughput TCR beta sequencing. Donor age, sex, ethnicity and CMV serostatus were compiled alongside the repertoire data. In a later genetic analysis, genome-wide SNP genotypes for about 65% of the roughly 700 donors were used, and that subset was treated as a discovery cohort. Every discovery cohort repertoire had been produced on one sequencing platform. Both class I and class II loci were covered by HLA typing, at four-digit resolution. Typing coverage differed by locus: A, B, C, DRB1 and DQB1 were typed in roughly 620-640 donors, DQA1 in approximately 520, DPA1 in over 600, and DPB1 in roughly 450. Roughly five DR-DQ haplotypes were treated as single units for association and clustering because of strong linkage in the cohort. Among some 400 genotyped donors of the cohort, an average of approximately 240,000 unique TCR beta nucleotide sequences was sequenced per donor, of which 15% to 20% were non-productive.

Library construction relied on the immunoSEQ multiplex PCR assay. A mixture of 60 forward primers for TCR Vbeta segments and 13 reverse primers for TCR Jbeta segments was used in the multiplex PCR. The CDR3 region of rearranged TCR beta genes was amplified from genomic DNA with a multiplex PCR assay. The amplified TCR beta libraries were sequenced on the Illumina HiSeq System as 87-base-pair reads. In the paper's pipeline: A later analysis tallied 75 million to 95 million unique TCR beta chains across the 666 repertoires, and some 10 million of those chains were shared by two or more donors. A nearest-neighbor algorithm error-corrected the raw reads and collapsed the reads into unique sequences, merging closely related sequences to remove PCR and sequencing errors. Alignment of CDR3 sequences to IMGT reference sequences was used to assign V, D and J gene segments. Each retained sequence needed at least a six-nucleotide match to both a V gene segment and a J gene segment. Rearrangements were classified as productive when the CDR3 lacked stop codons and remained in frame with V and J, and all other rearrangements were classified as non-productive. CDR3 was defined by IMGT convention, running from the second conserved V-encoded cysteine to the conserved J-encoded phenylalanine. Sequences without an unambiguous match to a single V gene segment were excluded from the earlier analysis of 500 to 700 of the donors. In an earlier analysis of more than 500 of the donors, a V segment was called functional when productive rearrangements were above 56.7%, and segregating when the standard deviation between donors exceeded 5%. A statistical classification framework was built to diagnose cytomegalovirus status from the catalog of TCR beta chain sequences. A later analysis assigned V and J genes by comparing TCR nucleotide sequences with IMGT/GENE-DB human TR gene sequences. Using the TCRdist pipeline, a later analysis assigned CDR3 sequences along with most-parsimonious VDJ recombination scenarios. In a later analysis, each TCR beta chain was defined by its CDR3 amino acid sequence together with its V-gene family, and reads lacking a unique V-gene family were excluded. To address suspected cross-contamination and a sequencing artifact, a later analysis removed 450 to 700 highly shared, low-generation-probability nucleotide sequences. A later analysis calculated a clonal expansion index for each public chain from normalized within-repertoire ranks of inferred template counts. Generation probabilities in a later analysis came from a VDJ recombination model fitted to out-of-frame rearrangements, and those results were checked against IGoR. In a later analysis, TCR-TCR, TCR-HLA and TCR-CMV co-occurrence was scored with hypergeometric tests, and a repertoire-size bias correction was applied to TCR pairs. False discovery rates were estimated in a later analysis by permuting HLA or CMV assignments 20 times. A later analysis grouped co-occurring TCRs with DBSCAN, adding TCRdist sequence similarity when clustering within HLA-allele-positive subsets. For co-occurrence clustering, repertoires with fewer than 30,000 or more than 120,000 public chains were excluded, along with roughly five repertoires with anomalous nucleotide sharing. Drawn from immuneACCESS, this table holds only the in-frame rearrangements with V and J called that TCRdb kept. Clones are partly lost; checked studies trace under half to an unresolved V gene and leave the rest unexplained. The V and J calls and clone size were taken over from that table, and D and trimming were inferred from the DNA. The sample table shows 300,000 or so clones, and roughly four fifths are seen once. The top ten clonotypes cover 1.5% to 2.5% of the sample.

Its CDR3 holds 15 amino acids, cysteine through phenylalanine. Only CDR3 DNA remains: 45 bases, in frame from the first base. CDR1 MGHRA and CDR2 YSYEKL are derived from the germline V gene. Trimming takes 1 base off V and 4 bases off J; junction bases not matched to a gene: 4. What the authors observed across the whole study: In a later genetic analysis, fewer N-insertions in productive TCRs were reported among donors in an Asian-associated ancestry cluster than the roughly 700-donor mean. Immune exposure information for the cohort was limited to CMV serostatus. In a later analysis, the rate of TCR association differed among HLA loci, with DRB1 alleles having the most associated TCRs and HLA-C alleles having the fewest. Broadly in line with IMGT annotations, most TCR beta V segments showed up in productive rearrangements about 87% or about 30% of the time in an earlier analysis of around 550 of the donors. A group of highly shared sequence variants was considered likely to be a technical artifact of the sequencing pipeline. Correlated functional status among segregating V segments might be attributable to linkage disequilibrium, but an unknown experimental factor could not be ruled out. According to a later analysis, most CMV-associated TCR beta chains appeared to be HLA-restricted, and the HLA associations seemed to be driven largely by CMV exposure. Because some donors lacked HLA typing at each locus, the association tests relied only on the typed subset. While some public TCRs were present in many individuals, most TCR sequences turned up only very rarely across donors. Strong co-occurrence of HLA alleles, especially DR and DQ, made assigning TCR associations to individual alleles difficult. An association between a missense DCLRE1C variant and V-gene and J-gene trimming of TCR beta chains was found in a later genetic analysis and replicated in an independent cohort. The 87-base-pair reads could not distinguish some IMGT-functional V segments, including TRBV6-2 and TRBV6-3, so those segments were excluded. Three of the identified cytomegalovirus-associated TCR beta chains were confirmed in vitro to be specific for cytomegalovirus antigens. A total of 150 or so TCR beta chains were listed by the study as associated with cytomegalovirus. In a later analysis, HLA-associated TCR beta chains were found to be more clonally expanded and to have lower generation probabilities than equally common non-associated chains. In both the original and validation cohorts, the classifier was reported to diagnose cytomegalovirus status with high specificity and sensitivity. Presence/absence analyses assumed roughly uniform sequencing depth across donors, an assumption that may not hold. A later analysis reported that several top co-occurrence clusters appeared linked to parvovirus B19, influenza, CMV and Epstein-Barr virus. This cohort had only TCR beta chains sequenced, and the lack of alpha or paired-chain data limited which features could be detected. Because counts were too low, 15 to 20 rarely observed V segments, including chromosome 9 orphons, were left out of the earlier analysis of some 640 of the donors. It was suggested by the authors that the approach could potentially be generalized to other disease states and immunological phenotypes. At a false discovery rate of 0.05, a later analysis linked 15,000 to 20,000 TCR beta sequences to specific HLA alleles. A further reported finding was that TCR beta sequences accurately predicted the HLA-A and HLA-B alleles for most subjects in the first cohort.

Worth noting for this clone: The antigen it binds to is not known. No much larger clone is present one base from it, and per-base qualities are unavailable.

The cohort comprised approximately 700 healthy bone marrow donors. At the time of sampling, every cohort member was nominally healthy, though immune exposures that went unrecorded were likely present. The donor tested CMV seropositive, placing the donor among the 289 seropositive members of the cohort. A peripheral blood sample was collected from each donor, and TCR beta sequencing was performed on peripheral blood mononuclear cells. Genomic DNA was extracted from the blood cell samples with the Qiagen DNeasy Blood Extraction Kit. The origin of this receptor is a woman aged 40 to 50 in good health and CMV-seropositive. The specimen was PBMCs. The rearranged chain carries TRBV4-1 and TRBJ2-5; 9 junctional bases match TRBD1. CDR3 sequence: CASSQGDRDGETQYF. DNA sequence: TGCGCCAGCAGCCAAGGGGACAGGGATGGAGAGACCCAGTACTTC.